This T cell receptor (beta chain) was documented in a study of T cell changes during pregnancy in multiple sclerosis. Clones were read by immunoSEQ multiplex PCR, and TCRdb kept only the in-frame ones, dropping some. The table lists 70,000 to 95,000 clones, around 92% of them singletons. The CDR3 has 15 residues. Germline V CDR1 and CDR2: SGHKS, YYEKEE (reference sequence). Trimming took 0 bases from V and 2 from J; bases not matched to a gene: 4. The clonotype originates from a female donor with multiple sclerosis, enrolled in a pregnancy study. The chain links TRBV5-5 to TRBJ2-5; 7 positions agree with TRBD1. This sample comprised peripheral blood, obtained in the third trimester of pregnancy. Here the CDR3 DNA reads TGTGCCAGCAGCTTGGTCCCACAGGGGCAAGAGACCCAGTACTTC. Residues: CASSLVPQGQETQYF.